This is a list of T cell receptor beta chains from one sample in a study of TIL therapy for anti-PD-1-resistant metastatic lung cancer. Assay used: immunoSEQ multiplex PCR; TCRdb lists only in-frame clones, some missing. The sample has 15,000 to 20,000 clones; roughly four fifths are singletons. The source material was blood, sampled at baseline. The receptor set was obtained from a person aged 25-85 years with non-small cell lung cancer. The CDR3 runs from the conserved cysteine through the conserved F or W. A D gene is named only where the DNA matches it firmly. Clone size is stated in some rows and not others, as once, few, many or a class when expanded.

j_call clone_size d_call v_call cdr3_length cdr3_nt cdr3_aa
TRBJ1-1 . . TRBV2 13 TGTGCCAGCAGGGGGCAGGGAAGGGGCCGGGCTTTCTTT CASRGQGRGRAFF
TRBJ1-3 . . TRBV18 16 TGTGCCAGCTCAATCGCTGGGGTGACTTCTGGAAACACCATATATTTT CASSIAGVTSGNTIYF
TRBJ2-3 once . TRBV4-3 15 TGCGCCAGCAGCCAAGATCAGCGGGTGGCGGATACGCAGTATTTT CASSQDQRVADTQYF
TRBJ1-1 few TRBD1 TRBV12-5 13 TGTGCTAGTGGTAACAGGGGGCAAACTGAAGCTTTCTTT CASGNRGQTEAFF
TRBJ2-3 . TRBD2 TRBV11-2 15 TGTGCCAGCAGCCCTAGCGGAGTCATCACAGATACGCAGTATTTT CASSPSGVITDTQYF
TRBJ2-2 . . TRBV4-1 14 TGCGCCAGCAGCCAAGAGGGACGGTCCTGGGAGCTGTTTTTT CASSQEGRSWELFF
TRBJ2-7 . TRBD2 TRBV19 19 TGTGCCAGTAGTAAGGGGACTAGCGGGAGTTTACGTGAGCTTAACGAGCAGTACTTC CASSKGTSGSLRELNEQYF
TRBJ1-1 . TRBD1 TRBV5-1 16 TGCGCCAGCAGCTTGGTGACCTCAGGGGGCTTCACTGAAGCTTTCTTT CASSLVTSGGFTEAFF
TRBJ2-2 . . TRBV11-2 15 TGTGCCAGCAGCTTAGAAGGGACCGGCACCGGGGAGCTGTTTTTT CASSLEGTGTGELFF
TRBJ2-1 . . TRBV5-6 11 TGTGCCAGCAGCCGCGTAAATGAGCAGTTCTTC CASSRVNEQFF
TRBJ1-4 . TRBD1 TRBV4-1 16 TGCGCCAGCAGCCAAGACAGGACAGGGATGAATGAAAAACTGTTTTTT CASSQDRTGMNEKLFF
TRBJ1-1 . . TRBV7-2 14 TGTGCCAGCAGCTTGGTAGCCTCAATTACTGAAGCTTTCTTT CASSLVASITEAFF
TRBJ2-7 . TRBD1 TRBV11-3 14 TGTGCCAGCAGCCCGACAGGGTTAACCTACGAGCAGTACTTC CASSPTGLTYEQYF
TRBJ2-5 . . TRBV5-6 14 TGTGCCAGCAGTCGTGAGGGTGTCCGAGAGACCCAGTACTTC CASSREGVRETQYF
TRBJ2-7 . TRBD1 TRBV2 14 TGTGCCAACCTTCCGGGACAGGGGGCCTACGAGCAGTACTTC CANLPGQGAYEQYF
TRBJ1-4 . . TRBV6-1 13 TGTGCCAGCAGTGTCCAGGGTAATGAAAAACTGTTTTTT CASSVQGNEKLFF
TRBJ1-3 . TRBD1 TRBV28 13 TGTGCCAGCAGGACAGGGGCTGGAAACACCATATATTTT CASRTGAGNTIYF
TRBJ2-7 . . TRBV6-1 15 TGTGCCAGCACTCCCTTACTTGCTACGTCCTACGAGCAGTACTTC CASTPLLATSYEQYF
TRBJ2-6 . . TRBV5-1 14 TGCGCCAGCAAGGTGGAATCTGGGGCCAACGTCCTGACTTTC CASKVESGANVLTF
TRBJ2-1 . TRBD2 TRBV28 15 TGTGCCAGCAGTTTACTAGCGGGGCCATTCAATGAGCAGTTCTTC CASSLLAGPFNEQFF
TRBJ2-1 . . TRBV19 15 TGTGCCAGTAGCCGATCACCGGGGGACTACAATGAGCAGTTCTTC CASSRSPGDYNEQFF
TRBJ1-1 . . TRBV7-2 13 TGTGCCAGCAGCTTAGTACCCTCCACTGAAGCTTTCTTT CASSLVPSTEAFF
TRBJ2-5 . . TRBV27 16 TGTGCCAGCAGCCATAGTGGCGGGGCTAACCATCAGACCCAGTACTTC CASSHSGGANHQTQYF
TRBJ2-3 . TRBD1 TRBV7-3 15 TGTGCCAGCATCGACAGGGGGCGAGGCACAGATACGCAGTATTTT CASIDRGRGTDTQYF
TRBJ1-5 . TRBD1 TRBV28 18 TGTGCCAGCAGTACTCCGGGACAGGGGGCGTTTAGCAATCAGCCCCAGCATTTT CASSTPGQGAFSNQPQHF
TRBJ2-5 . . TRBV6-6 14 TGTGCCAGCAGTTACTCGTCCCGCCAAGAGACCCAGTACTTC CASSYSSRQETQYF
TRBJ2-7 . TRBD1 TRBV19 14 TGTGCCAGTAGTATTGGGACAGGATCTTACGAGCAGTACTTC CASSIGTGSYEQYF
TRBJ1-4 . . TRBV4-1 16 TGCGCCAGCAGCCAAGCGGGGGCGCCGGCTAATGAAAAACTGTTTTTT CASSQAGAPANEKLFF
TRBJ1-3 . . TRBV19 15 TGTGCCAGTAGTGTTCGGGACAACTCTGGAAACACCATATATTTT CASSVRDNSGNTIYF
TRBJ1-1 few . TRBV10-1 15 TGCGCCAGCAGTGAGCCTCCCTCAGGGGCCGCAGAAGCTTTCTTT CASSEPPSGAAEAFF
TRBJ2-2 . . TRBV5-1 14 TGCGCCAGCAGCTTGGAAAGTGTAACCGGGGAGCTGTTTTTT CASSLESVTGELFF
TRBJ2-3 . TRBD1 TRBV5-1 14 TGCGCCAGCAGCGACGGACAGGACACAGATACGCAGTATTTT CASSDGQDTDTQYF
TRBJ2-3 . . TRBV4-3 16 TGCGCCAGCAGCCAAGAGACGGTTTCTAGCACAGATACGCAGTATTTT CASSQETVSSTDTQYF
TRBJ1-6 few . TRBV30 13 TGTGCCTGGACGGGGGTTGGGAATTCACCCCTCCACTTT CAWTGVGNSPLHF
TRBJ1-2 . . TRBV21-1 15 TGTGCCAGCAGTAAAAACGGACCGACTAACTATGGCTACACCTTC CASSKNGPTNYGYTF
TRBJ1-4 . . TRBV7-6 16 TGTGCCAGCAGCTTAGAGGGGAGTCTCGGCCAAAGGGAACTGTTTTTT CASSLEGSLGQRELFF
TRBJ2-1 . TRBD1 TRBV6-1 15 TGTGCCAGCAAGATGGACAGGGACTCCTACAATGAGCAGTTCTTC CASKMDRDSYNEQFF
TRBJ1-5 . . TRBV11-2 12 TGTGCCAGCAGCTCCTCCGGGCAGCCCCAGCATTTT CASSSSGQPQHF
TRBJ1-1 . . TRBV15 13 TGTGCCACCAGCAGAGTGTTGAACACTGAAGCTTTCTTT CATSRVLNTEAFF
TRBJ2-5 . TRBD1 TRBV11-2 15 TGTGCCAGCAGCCGAACCGGGACAGGGACAGAGACCCAGTACTTC CASSRTGTGTETQYF
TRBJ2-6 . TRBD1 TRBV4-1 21 TGCGCCAGCAGCCAAGGGACAGGGGACTTCTGGGGTAGGACTGGGGCCAACGTCCTGACTTTC CASSQGTGDFWGRTGANVLTF
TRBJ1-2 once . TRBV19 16 TGTGCCAGTACGGACCGGGCGTCTGGAGCTAACTATGGCTACACCTTC CASTDRASGANYGYTF
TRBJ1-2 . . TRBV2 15 TGTGCCAGCAGTGATAGTTGGACAGAGAACTATGGCTACACCTTC CASSDSWTENYGYTF
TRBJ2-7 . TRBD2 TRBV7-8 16 TGTGCCAGCAGCAAAAGTTCGGGACTAGAATCCTACGAGCAGTACTTC CASSKSSGLESYEQYF
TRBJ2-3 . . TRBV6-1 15 TGTGCCAGCAGTGCTCTATACCGAAGACCAGATACGCAGTATTTT CASSALYRRPDTQYF
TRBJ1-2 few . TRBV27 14 TGTGCCAGCAGTTCGACCGGAGCTAACTATGGCTACACCTTC CASSSTGANYGYTF